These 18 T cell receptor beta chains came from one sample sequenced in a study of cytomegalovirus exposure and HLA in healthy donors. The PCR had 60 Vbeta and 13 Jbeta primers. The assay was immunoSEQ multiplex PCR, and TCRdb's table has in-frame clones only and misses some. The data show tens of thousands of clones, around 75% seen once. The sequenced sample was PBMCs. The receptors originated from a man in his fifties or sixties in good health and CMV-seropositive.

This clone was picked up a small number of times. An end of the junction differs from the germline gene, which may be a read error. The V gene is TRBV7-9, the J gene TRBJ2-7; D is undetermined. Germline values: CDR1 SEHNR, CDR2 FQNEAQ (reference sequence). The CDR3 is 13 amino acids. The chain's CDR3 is CARSLTFGYAQYF. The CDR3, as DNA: TGTGCCAGAAGCCTAACCTTTGGTTACGCGCAGTACTTC. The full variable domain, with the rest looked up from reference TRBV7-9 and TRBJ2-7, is DTGVSQNPRHKITKRGQNVTFRCDPISEHNRLYWYRQTLGQGPEFLTYFQNEAQLEKSRLLSDRFSAERPKGSFSTLEIQRTEQGDSAMYLCARSLTFGYAQYFGPGTRLTVT.

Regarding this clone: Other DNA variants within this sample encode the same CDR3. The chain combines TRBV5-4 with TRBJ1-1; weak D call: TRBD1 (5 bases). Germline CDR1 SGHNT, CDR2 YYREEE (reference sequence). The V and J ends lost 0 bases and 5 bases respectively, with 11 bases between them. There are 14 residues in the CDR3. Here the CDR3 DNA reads TGTGCCAGCAGCTTGGGTCAGGGAAGGACTGAAGCTTTCTTT. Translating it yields CASSLGQGRTEAFF. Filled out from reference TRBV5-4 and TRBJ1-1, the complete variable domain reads ETGVTQSPTHLIKTRGQQVTLRCSSQSGHNTVSWYQQALGQGPQFIFQYYREEENGRGNFPPRFSGLQFPNYSSELNVNALELDDSALYLCASSLGQGRTEAFFGQGTRLTVV.

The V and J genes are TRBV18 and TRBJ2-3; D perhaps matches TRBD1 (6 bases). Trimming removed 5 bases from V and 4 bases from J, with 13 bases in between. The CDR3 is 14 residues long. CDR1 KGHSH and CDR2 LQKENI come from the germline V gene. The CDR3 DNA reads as TGTGCCAGCTCAACCAACAGGGCCCCAGATACGCAGTATTTT. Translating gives CASSTNRAPDTQYF.

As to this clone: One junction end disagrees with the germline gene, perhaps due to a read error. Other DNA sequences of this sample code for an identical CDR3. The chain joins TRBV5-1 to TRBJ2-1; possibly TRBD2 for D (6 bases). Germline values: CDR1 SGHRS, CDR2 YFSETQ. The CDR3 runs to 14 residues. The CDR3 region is CASSFDSGHNEQFF. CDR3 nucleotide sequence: TGCGCCAGTAGCTTCGATAGCGGACACAATGAGCAGTTCTTC.

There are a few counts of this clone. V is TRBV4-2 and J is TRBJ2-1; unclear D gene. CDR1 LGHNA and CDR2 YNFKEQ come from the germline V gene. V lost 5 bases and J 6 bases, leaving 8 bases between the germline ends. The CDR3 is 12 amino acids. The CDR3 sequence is CASSSQINEQFF. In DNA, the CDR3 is TGTGCCAGCAGCTCCCAGATCAATGAGCAGTTCTTC.

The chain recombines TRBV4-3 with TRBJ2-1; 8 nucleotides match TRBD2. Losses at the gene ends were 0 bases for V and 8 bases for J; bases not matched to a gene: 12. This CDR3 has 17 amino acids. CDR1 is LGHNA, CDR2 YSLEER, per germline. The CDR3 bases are TGCGCCAGCAGCCAAGAGGTATTAGCGGGGTTGGGTGATGAGCAGTTCTTC. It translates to CASSQEVLAGLGDEQFF.

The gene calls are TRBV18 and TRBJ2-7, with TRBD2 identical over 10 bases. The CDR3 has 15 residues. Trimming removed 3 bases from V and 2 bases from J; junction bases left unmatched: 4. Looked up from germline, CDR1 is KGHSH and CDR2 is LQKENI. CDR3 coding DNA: TGTGCCAGCTCACCGGCTAGCGGGGGTACCTACGAGCAGTACTTC. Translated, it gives CASSPASGGTYEQYF.

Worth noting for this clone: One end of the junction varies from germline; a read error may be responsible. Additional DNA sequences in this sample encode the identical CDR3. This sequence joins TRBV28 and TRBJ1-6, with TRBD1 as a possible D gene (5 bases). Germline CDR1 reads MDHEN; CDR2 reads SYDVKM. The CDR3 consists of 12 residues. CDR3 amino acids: CASRRGYSPLHF. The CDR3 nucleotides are TGTGCCAGCAGACGGGGGTATTCCCCCCTCCACTTT.

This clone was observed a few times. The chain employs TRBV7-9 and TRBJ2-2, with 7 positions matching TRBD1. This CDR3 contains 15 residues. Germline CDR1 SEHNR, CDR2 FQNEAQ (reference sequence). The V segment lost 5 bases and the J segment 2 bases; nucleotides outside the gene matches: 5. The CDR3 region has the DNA TGTGCCAGCAGCGTACAGGGGAGTAACACCGGGGAGCTGTTTTTT. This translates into CASSVQGSNTGELFF.

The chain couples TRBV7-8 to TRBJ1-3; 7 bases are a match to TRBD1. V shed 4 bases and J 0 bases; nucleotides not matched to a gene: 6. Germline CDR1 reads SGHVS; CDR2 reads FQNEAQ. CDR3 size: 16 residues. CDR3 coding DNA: TGTGCCAGCAGCTCAAGACAGGGCACCTCTGGAAACACCATATATTTT. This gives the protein CASSSRQGTSGNTIYF.

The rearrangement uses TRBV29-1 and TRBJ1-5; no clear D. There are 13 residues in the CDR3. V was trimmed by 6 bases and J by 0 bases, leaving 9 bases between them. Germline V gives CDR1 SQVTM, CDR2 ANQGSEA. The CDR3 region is CSVATDSNQPQHF. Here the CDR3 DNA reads TGCAGCGTAGCGACGGATAGCAATCAGCCCCAGCATTTT.

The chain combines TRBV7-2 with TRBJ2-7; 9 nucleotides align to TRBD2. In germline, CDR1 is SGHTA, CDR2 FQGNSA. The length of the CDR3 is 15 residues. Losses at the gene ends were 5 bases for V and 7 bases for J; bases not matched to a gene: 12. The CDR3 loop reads CASSLLAGGPGEQYF. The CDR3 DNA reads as TGTGCCAGCAGCCTCCTGGCGGGAGGGCCGGGTGAGCAGTACTTC.

CDR3 in DNA: TGTGCCAGTAACCAGGGCGGGGACCTCTCCCAGAGGGCGCAGTATTTT. Translated, it gives CASNQGGDLSQRAQYF. This chain connects TRBV19 to TRBJ2-3, with a weak D call TRBD2 (6 bases). Trimming left V 7 bases short and J 10 bases short, with 27 bases between. The germline V gene has CDR1 LNHDA and CDR2 SQIVND (reference sequence). There are 16 residues in the CDR3.

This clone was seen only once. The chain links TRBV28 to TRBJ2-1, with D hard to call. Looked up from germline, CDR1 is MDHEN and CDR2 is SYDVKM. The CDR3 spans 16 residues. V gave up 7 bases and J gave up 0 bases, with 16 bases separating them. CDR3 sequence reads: CASNMNLWSSYNEQFF. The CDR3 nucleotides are TGTGCCAGCAACATGAACCTTTGGAGCTCCTACAATGAGCAGTTCTTC.

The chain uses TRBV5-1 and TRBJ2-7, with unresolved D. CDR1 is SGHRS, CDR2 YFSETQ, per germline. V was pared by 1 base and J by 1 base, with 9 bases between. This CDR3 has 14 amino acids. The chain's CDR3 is CASSLIPGSYEQYF. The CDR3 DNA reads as TGCGCCAGCAGCTTGATCCCCGGGTCCTACGAGCAGTACTTC.

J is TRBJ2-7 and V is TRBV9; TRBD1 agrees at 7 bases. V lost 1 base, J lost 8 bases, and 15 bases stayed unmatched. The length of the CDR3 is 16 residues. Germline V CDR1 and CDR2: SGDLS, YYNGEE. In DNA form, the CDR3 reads TGTGCCAGCAGCGTACAACCGGAGGACAGGACAATGAAGCAGTACTTC. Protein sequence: CASSVQPEDRTMKQYF.

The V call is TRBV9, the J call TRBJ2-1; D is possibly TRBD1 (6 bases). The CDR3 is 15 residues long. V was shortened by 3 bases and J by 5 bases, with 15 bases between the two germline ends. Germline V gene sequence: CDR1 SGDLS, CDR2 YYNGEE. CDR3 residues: CASSGGPGANNEQFF. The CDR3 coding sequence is TGTGCCAGCAGCGGGGGACCAGGGGCTAACAATGAGCAGTTCTTC.

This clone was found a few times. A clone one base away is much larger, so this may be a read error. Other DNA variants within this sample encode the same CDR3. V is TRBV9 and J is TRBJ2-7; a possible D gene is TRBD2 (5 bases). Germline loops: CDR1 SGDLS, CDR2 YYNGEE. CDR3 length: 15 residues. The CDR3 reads CASSSQRPSSYEQYF. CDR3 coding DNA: TGTGCCAGCAGCTCCCAGCGGCCCAGCTCCTACGAGCAGTACTTT.